One sample yielded the 24 T cell receptor beta chains listed below, sequenced in a study of CXCR3-negative and CXCR3-positive naive CD8 T cells. Study findings and constraints: Naive cells with CXCR3 showed TRB CDR3s that were more hydrophobic than those in CXCR3-negative naive cells.

The authors prepared UMI-labeled TRB cDNA libraries by 5' RACE. For each CDR3 protein, TCRdb gives one entry from its re-call of the 5' RACE reads, without DNA. The sample totals about 90,000 distinct CDR3 sequences. These TCRs' antigens remain unknown. The material sequenced was naive CXCR3+ CD8+ T cells from blood. Subset of the sample: CD45RO-CCR7+CD27+CD95- naive CD8+ T cells expressing CXCR3 (TNR3+). The receptors stem from a human donor in good health. Some clones in this sample may be carry-over from other donors' samples.

The gene calls are TRBV12-3 or TRBV12-4 and TRBJ2-2; TCRdb picks TRBD1, but there is no DNA to check that call. The CDR3 loop spans 17 amino acids. The CDR3 loop reads CASSLLFSGGGTGELFF.

The rearrangement links TRBV29-1 to TRBJ2-5; there is no DNA to check the TCRdb D call of TRBD2. The CDR3 has 14 residues. Germline V gene sequence: CDR1 SQVTM, CDR2 ANQGSEA. CDR3 protein: CSVRTLGSLETQYF.

The V and J genes are TRBV19 and TRBJ2-2; the TCRdb call, TRBD1, lacks DNA for checking. The CDR3 loop spans 16 amino acids. Germline loops: CDR1 LNHDA, CDR2 SQIVND (reference sequence). CDR3 region: CASSILLTGRAGELFF. The complete variable domain, with remaining parts taken from reference TRBV19 and TRBJ2-2, reads DGGITQSPKYLFRKEGQNVTLSCEQNLNHDAMYWYRQDPGQGLRLIYYSQIVNDFQKGDIAEGYSVSREKKESFPLTVTSAQKNPTAFYLCASSILLTGRAGELFFGEGSRLTVL.

The chain recombines TRBV7-6 with TRBJ2-3; the TCRdb D gene call, TRBD1, has no DNA to confirm it. The CDR3 is made up of 20 amino acids. Germline-derived CDR1 and CDR2 are SGHVS and FNYEAQ. The CDR3: CASSLALSGQEAWGLDTQYF.

The J gene is TRBJ2-1, the V gene TRBV10-3; TCRdb indicates TRBD2, and absent DNA this call remains unverified. This CDR3 spans 16 amino acids. Germline CDR1 is ENHRY and CDR2 is SYGVKD. The CDR3 region is CAISEDDDGGYNEQFF.

The gene calls are TRBV6-5 and TRBJ1-1; the D call of TRBD1 rests on TCRdb alone, since no DNA is present to check it. Per germline, CDR1 MNHEY and CDR2 SVGAGI. The CDR3 is 17 residues long. The CDR3 spells CASSYQQDTGDGAAAFF.

The chain couples TRBV29-1 to TRBJ2-5; TCRdb returns TRBD1, unconfirmable since there is no DNA. The V gene's germline CDR1 is SQVTM and CDR2 ANQGSEA. The CDR3 runs 14 residues. CDR3 sequence reads: CSAKRTGGRETQYF.

The chain employs TRBV28 and TRBJ2-7; TCRdb selects TRBD2, and the lack of DNA leaves this call unchecked. Germline lookup yields CDR1 MDHEN and CDR2 SYDVKM. This CDR3 spans 16 amino acids. The CDR3 is CASSLAGGPPGNEQYF.

The rearrangement uses TRBV25-1 and TRBJ2-5; the TRBD1 assignment by TCRdb is unverifiable without DNA. Germline assignment: CDR1 MGHDK and CDR2 SYGVNS. This CDR3 has 13 amino acids. This chain's CDR3 is CASSNPGEETQYF. The full variable domain, completed using reference TRBV25-1 and TRBJ2-5, is EADIYQTPRYLVIGTGKKITLECSQTMGHDKMYWYQQDPGMELHLIHYSYGVNSTEKGDLSSESTVSRIRTEHFPLTLESARPSHTSQYLCASSNPGEETQYFGPGTRLLVL.

This sequence joins TRBV5-1 and TRBJ2-7; without DNA, the TCRdb call of TRBD1 cannot be checked. The CDR3 sequence is 15 residues long. Per the germline V gene, CDR1 is SGHRS and CDR2 is YFSETQ. CDR3 sequence reads: CASSYDSGTVYEQYF.

The chain's CDR3 is CASTYGYNEQFF. The J gene is TRBJ2-1, the V gene TRBV5-6. The V gene's germline CDR1 is SGHDT and CDR2 YYEEEE. CDR3 length equals 12 residues.

V usage is TRBV20-1 and J usage is TRBJ2-7; TCRdb's D call, TRBD2, is unchecked because there is no DNA. This CDR3 contains 14 residues. Germline values: CDR1 DFQATT, CDR2 SNEGSKA (reference sequence). This chain's CDR3 is CSARGLAGVGEQYF.

The CDR3 spells CASTRQGGGSDTQNF. The chain uses TRBV6-6 and TRBJ2-3; TCRdb returns TRBD1, unconfirmable since there is no DNA. The germline V gene encodes CDR1 MNHNY and CDR2 SVGAGI (reference sequence). CDR3 length: 15 residues.

V usage is TRBV12-5 and J usage is TRBJ2-7; TCRdb reports TRBD1, a call that lacks DNA to check it against. Germline CDR1 LGHNT, CDR2 FRNRAP. The CDR3 runs 16 residues. CDR3: CASGFNGAGEFYEQYF. The whole variable domain, filled in from reference TRBV12-5 and TRBJ2-7, reads DARVTQTPRHKVTEMGQEVTMRCQPILGHNTVFWYRQTMMQGLELLAYFRNRAPLDDSGMPKDRFSAEMPDATLATLKIQPSEPRDSAVYFCASGFNGAGEFYEQYFGPGTRLTVT.

The chain uses TRBV28 and TRBJ2-1; TCRdb names TRBD1, which stays unverified in the absence of DNA. CDR1 and CDR2 from the germline V gene are MDHEN and SYDVKM. The CDR3 is 17 amino acids. The CDR3 protein is CASREDRGDRYYNEQFF.

The J gene is TRBJ2-6, the V gene TRBV6-5; TCRdb's assignment of TRBD1 cannot be checked, as there is no DNA. The germline V gene encodes CDR1 MNHEY and CDR2 SVGAGI. The CDR3 consists of 19 residues. The CDR3 sequence is CASSPQGQNPEAGANVLTF.

The CDR3 protein is CASMTSNEQFF. The gene calls are TRBV28 and TRBJ2-1. The CDR3 spans 11 residues. Germline V gene data show CDR1 as MDHEN and CDR2 as SYDVKM. The whole variable domain, filled in from reference TRBV28 and TRBJ2-1, reads DVKVTQSSRYLVKRTGEKVFLECVQDMDHENMFWYRQDPGLGLRLIYFSYDVKMKEKGDIPEGYSVSREKKERFSLILESASTNQTSMYLCASMTSNEQFFGPGTRLTVL.

The gene calls are TRBV7-9 and TRBJ2-6; TCRdb indicates TRBD1, and absent DNA this call remains unverified. The V gene's germline CDR1 is SEHNR and CDR2 FQNEAQ (reference sequence). The CDR3 runs to 17 residues. This CDR3 reads CASSATGGHSGANVLTF.

The rearrangement joins TRBV14 to TRBJ2-7; TCRdb's assignment of TRBD1 cannot be checked, as there is no DNA. The germline CDR1 and CDR2 sequences are SGHDN and FVKESK. The CDR3 has 13 amino acids. The CDR3 protein is CASKGIGAYEQYF. Full variable domain (outside the CDR3, taken from reference TRBV14 and TRBJ2-7): EAGVTQFPSHSVIEKGQTVTLRCDPISGHDNLYWYRRVMGKEIKFLLHFVKESKQDESGMPNNRFLAERTGGTYSTLKVQPAELEDSGVYFCASKGIGAYEQYFGPGTRLTVT.

The chain carries TRBV7-8 and TRBJ2-1; lacking DNA, the TRBD2 call made by TCRdb goes unchecked. The CDR3 loop spans 16 amino acids. Germline V gene lookup returns CDR1 SGHVS and CDR2 FQNEAQ. This CDR3 reads CASSLGAGSSYNEQFF.

The CDR3 here is CASSLRISYEQYF. The chain recombines TRBV19 with TRBJ2-7. The V gene's germline CDR1 is LNHDA and CDR2 SQIVND (reference sequence). The CDR3 has 13 residues. The complete variable domain, with remaining parts taken from reference TRBV19 and TRBJ2-7, reads DGGITQSPKYLFRKEGQNVTLSCEQNLNHDAMYWYRQDPGQGLRLIYYSQIVNDFQKGDIAEGYSVSREKKESFPLTVTSAQKNPTAFYLCASSLRISYEQYFGPGTRLTVT.

The rearrangement links TRBV7-8 to TRBJ1-5; TCRdb selects TRBD1, and the lack of DNA leaves this call unchecked. CDR3 length: 15 residues. Germline loops: CDR1 SGHVS, CDR2 FQNEAQ. The chain's CDR3 is CASSLADSSNQPQHF.

The gene calls are TRBV15 and TRBJ2-5; TCRdb gives TRBD1 as the D gene, but with no DNA this cannot be confirmed. The CDR3 loop spans 13 amino acids. CDR1 LNHNV and CDR2 YYDKDF come from the germline V gene (reference sequence). The CDR3 is CATSFAGEETQYF.

The V gene is TRBV7-6, the J gene TRBJ2-7; TCRdb selects TRBD1, and the lack of DNA leaves this call unchecked. CDR1 and CDR2 from the germline V gene are SGHVS and FNYEAQ. The CDR3 covers 15 residues. CDR3 loop: CASSSGQGVIYEQYF.